This T cell receptor (beta chain) was retrieved from a study of cytomegalovirus exposure and HLA in healthy donors. The PCR used 60 Vbeta and 13 Jbeta primers. TCRdb's table, derived via immunoSEQ multiplex PCR, lists solely in-frame clones and lacks some. The table lists some 130,000 clones, about 74% of them singletons. Turning to this clone: Antigen unknown.

Study outcomes and limitations: Whilst most TCR sequences proved rare, a subset of public TCRs occurred across many donors. Upon later analysis, TCR association rates were observed to vary by HLA locus, being highest for DRB1 and lowest for HLA-C.

The clonotype comes from a man aged 25-45 years in good health and CMV-seronegative. Sequencing used PBMCs.

The CDR3 loop is CASSLGAGMKDGYTF. The CDR3 DNA sequence: TGTGCCAGCAGCTTAGGGGCAGGGATGAAAGATGGCTACACCTTC. The rearrangement uses TRBV7-8 and TRBJ1-2; tentative D call: TRBD1 (5 bases). Germline assignment: CDR1 SGHVS and CDR2 FQNEAQ. This CDR3 spans 15 amino acids. The V end lost 1 base, the J end lost 6 bases, and 15 bases lay between the germline ends.